The TCR beta chain described here comes from a study of T cells in Graves' hyperthyroidism and ophthalmopathy. This CDR3 comprises 14 residues. The germline V gene encodes CDR1 SGHVS and CDR2 FNYEAQ. At least ten counts were recorded for this clonotype. Its specificity is unknown. Whole-study findings and limits: Blood also contained most expanded thyroid clonotypes above 0.001.

RNA transcripts were the template for amplifying TCR beta CDR3 regions. First-round RT-PCR targeting the TCR CDR3 was performed with the HTBI primer set. TCRdb re-called the multiplex PCR reads with MiXCR, one entry per CDR3 protein. Among about 600,000 distinct CDR3 sequences listed, 15% to 20% were seen once. Sequenced sample: blood. V and J are TRBV7-6 and TRBJ2-7; D is possibly TRBD2 (5 bases). The DNA end lines up better with TRBJ2-1; the J call may be wrong. The clonotype comes from a woman in her thirties or forties with Graves' ophthalmopathy. The CDR3 DNA reads TGTGCCAGCAGCTGGACGCCGGGATCCTACGAGCAGTTCTTC. Its protein product is CASSWTPGSYEQFF.